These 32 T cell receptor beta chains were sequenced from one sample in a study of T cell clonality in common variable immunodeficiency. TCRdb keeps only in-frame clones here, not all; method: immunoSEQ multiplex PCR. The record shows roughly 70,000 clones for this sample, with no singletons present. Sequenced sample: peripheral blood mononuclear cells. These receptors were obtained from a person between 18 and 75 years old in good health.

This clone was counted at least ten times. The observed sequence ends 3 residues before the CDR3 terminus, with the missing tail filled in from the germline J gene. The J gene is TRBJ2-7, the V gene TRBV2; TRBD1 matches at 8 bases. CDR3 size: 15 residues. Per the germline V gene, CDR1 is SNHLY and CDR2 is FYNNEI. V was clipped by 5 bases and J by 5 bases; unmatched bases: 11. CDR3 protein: CASSWTGSIVHEQYF. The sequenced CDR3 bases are TGTGCCAGCAGTTGGACAGGGAGTATCGTCCACGAG.

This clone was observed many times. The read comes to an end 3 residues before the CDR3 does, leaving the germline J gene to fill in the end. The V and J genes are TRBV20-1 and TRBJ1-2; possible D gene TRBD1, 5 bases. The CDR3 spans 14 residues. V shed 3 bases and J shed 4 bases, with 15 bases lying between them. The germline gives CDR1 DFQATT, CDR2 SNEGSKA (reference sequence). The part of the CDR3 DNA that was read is TGCAGTGCTAGTCGACAGACCTCCAGCTATGGC. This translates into CSASRQTSSYG. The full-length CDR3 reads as CSASRQTSSYGYTF.

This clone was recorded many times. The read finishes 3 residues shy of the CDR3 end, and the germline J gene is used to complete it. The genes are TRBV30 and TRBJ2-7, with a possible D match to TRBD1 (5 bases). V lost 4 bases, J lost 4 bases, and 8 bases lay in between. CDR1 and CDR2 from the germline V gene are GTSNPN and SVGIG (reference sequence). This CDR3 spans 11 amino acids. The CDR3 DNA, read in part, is TGTGCCTGGAATGACAGATACGAG. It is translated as CAWNDRYE. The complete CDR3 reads CAWNDRYEQYF.

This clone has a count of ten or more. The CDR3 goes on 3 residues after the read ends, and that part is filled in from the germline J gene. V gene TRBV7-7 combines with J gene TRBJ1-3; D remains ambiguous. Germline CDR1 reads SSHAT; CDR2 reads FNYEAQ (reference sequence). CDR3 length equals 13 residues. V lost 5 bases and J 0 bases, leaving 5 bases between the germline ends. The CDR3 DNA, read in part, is TGTGCCAGCAGCGCGAGCTCTGGAAACACC. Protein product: CASSASSGNT. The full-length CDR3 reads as CASSASSGNTIYF.

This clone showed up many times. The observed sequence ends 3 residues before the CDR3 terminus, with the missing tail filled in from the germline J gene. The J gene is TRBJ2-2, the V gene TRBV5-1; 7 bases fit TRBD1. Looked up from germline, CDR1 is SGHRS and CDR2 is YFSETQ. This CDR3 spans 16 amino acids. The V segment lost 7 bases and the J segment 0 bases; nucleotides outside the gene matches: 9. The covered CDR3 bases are TGCGCCAGCGCCATTACAGGGGCTCCGAACACCGGGGAG. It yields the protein CASAITGAPNTGE. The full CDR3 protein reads CASAITGAPNTGELFF.

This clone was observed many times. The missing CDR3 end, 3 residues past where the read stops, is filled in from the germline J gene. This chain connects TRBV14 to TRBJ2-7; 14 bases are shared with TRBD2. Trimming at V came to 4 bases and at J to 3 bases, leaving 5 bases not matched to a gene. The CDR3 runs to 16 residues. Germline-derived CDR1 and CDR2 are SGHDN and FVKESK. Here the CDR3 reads CASSRGLAGGHYEQYF. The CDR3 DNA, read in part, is TGTGCCAGCAGCCGTGGACTAGCGGGGGGACACTACGAG.

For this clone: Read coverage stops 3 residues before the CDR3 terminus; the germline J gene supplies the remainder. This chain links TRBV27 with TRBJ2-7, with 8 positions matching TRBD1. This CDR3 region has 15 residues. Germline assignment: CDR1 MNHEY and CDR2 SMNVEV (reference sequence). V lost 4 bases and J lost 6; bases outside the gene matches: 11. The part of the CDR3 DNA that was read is TGTGCCAGCAGTTCTAAAATTCGGACAGGGATCGAG. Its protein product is CASSSKIRTGIE. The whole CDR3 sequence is CASSSKIRTGIEQYF.

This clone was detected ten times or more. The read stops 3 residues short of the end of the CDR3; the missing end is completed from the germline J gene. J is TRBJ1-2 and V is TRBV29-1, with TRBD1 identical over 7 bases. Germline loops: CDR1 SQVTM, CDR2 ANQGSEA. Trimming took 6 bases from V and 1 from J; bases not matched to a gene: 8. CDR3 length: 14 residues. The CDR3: CSVDHRDSNYGYTF. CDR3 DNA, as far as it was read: TGCAGCGTCGATCACCGGGACAGTAACTATGGC.

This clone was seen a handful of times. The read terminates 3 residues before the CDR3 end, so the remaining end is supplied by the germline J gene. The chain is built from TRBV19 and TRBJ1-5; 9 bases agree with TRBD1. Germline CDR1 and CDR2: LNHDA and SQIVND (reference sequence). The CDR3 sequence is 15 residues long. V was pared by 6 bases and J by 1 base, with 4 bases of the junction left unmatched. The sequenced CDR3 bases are TGTGCCAGTAGAACAGGGGGCGAGAGCAATCAGCCC. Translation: CASRTGGESNQP. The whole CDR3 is CASRTGGESNQPQHF.

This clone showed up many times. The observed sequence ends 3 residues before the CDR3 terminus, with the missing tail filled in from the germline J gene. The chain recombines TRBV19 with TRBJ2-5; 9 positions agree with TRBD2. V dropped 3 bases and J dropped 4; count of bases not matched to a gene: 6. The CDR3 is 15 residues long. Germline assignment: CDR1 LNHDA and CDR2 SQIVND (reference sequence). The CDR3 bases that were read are TGTGCCAGTAGTATTCGACTAGCGGAGGGAGAGACC. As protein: CASSIRLAEGET. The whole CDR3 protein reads CASSIRLAEGETQYF.

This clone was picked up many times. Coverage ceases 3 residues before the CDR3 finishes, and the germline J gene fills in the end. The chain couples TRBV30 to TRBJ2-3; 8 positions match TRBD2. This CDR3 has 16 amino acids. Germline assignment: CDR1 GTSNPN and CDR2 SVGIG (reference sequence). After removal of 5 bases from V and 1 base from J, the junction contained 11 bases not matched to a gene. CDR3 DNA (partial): TGTGCCTGGGGGACGGCCCTTAGCGGGGGCACAGATACG. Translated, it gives CAWGTALSGGTDT. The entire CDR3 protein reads CAWGTALSGGTDTQYF.

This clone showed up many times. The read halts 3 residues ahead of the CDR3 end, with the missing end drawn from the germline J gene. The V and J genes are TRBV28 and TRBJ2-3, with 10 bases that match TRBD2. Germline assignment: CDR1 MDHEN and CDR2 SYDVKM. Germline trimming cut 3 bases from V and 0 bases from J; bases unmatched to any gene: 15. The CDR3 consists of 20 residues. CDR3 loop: CASSFQTNIGLAASTDTQYF. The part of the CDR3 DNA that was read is TGTGCCAGCAGTTTCCAAACCAACATCGGACTAGCGGCAAGCACAGATACG.

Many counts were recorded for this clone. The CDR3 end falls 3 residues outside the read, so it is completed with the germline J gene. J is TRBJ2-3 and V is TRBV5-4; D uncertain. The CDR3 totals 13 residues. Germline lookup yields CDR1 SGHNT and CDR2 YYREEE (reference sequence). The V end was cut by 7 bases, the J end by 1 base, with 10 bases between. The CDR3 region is CASFYGGTDTQYF. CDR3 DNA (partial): TGTGCCAGCTTCTATGGTGGCACAGATACG.

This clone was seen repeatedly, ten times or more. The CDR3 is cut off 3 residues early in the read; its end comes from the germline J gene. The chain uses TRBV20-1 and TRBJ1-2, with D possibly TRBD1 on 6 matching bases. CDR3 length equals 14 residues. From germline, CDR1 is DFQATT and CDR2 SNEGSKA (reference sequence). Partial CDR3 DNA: TGCAGTGCTAGTAAGGGCAGGGGAGTTATGGGC. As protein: CSASKGRGVMG. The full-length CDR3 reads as CSASKGRGVMGYTF.

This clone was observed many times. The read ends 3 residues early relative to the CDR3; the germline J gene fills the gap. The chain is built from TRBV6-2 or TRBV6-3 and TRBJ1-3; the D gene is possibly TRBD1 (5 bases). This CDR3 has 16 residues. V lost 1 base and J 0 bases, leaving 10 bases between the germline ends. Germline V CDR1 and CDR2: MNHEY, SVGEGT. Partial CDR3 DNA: TGTGCCAGCAGTTACTGGACATCCCGCTCTGGAAACACC. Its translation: CASSYWTSRSGNT. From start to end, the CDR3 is CASSYWTSRSGNTIYF.

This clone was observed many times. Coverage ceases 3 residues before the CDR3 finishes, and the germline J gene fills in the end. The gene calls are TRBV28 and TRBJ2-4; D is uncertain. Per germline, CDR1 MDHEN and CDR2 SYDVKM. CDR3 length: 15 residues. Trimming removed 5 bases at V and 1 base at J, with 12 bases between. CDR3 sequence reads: CASSPLDNAKNIQYF. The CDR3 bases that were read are TGTGCCAGCAGTCCCCTTGACAATGCCAAAAACATT.

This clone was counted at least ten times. CDR3 DNA (partial): TGCAGCGTTGAAGATCTTGGGGTGACAGGGGGCGTTGGAGACTATGGC. This gives the protein CSVEDLGVTGGVGDYG. The entire CDR3 reads CSVEDLGVTGGVGDYGYTF. This chain connects TRBV29-1 to TRBJ1-2; 10 bases map to TRBD1. The read terminates 3 residues before the CDR3 end, so the remaining end is supplied by the germline J gene. CDR1 SQVTM and CDR2 ANQGSEA come from the germline V gene. Trimming cost V 0 bases and J 3 bases; bases outside gene matches: 16. The length of the CDR3 is 19 residues.

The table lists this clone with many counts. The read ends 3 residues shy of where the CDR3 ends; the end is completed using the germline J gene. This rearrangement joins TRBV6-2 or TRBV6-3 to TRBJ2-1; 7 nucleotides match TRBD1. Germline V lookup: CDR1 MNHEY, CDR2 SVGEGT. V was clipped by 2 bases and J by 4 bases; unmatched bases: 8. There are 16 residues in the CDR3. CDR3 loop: CASSYRQGARYNEQFF. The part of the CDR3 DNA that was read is TGTGCCAGCAGTTACAGACAGGGAGCCCGATACAATGAG.

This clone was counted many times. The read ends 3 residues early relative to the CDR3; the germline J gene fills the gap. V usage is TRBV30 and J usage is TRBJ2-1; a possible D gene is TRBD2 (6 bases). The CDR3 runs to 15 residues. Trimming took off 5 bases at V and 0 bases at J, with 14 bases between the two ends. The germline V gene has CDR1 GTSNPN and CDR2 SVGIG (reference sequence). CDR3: CAWGTGLPSYNEQFF. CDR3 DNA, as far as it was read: TGTGCCTGGGGAACTGGACTACCCTCCTACAATGAG.

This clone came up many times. CDR3 amino acids: CASNGNTEAFF. CDR3 DNA, as far as it was read: TGTGCCAGCAACGGGAACACTGAA. V is TRBV2 and J is TRBJ1-1; no reliable D call. The read falls 3 residues short of the CDR3 end, and the missing part is taken from the germline J gene. This CDR3 is built from 11 residues. CDR1 and CDR2 (germline): SNHLY, FYNNEI. V was clipped by 7 bases and J by 1 base, with 4 bases between them. Complete variable domain (other parts from reference TRBV2 and TRBJ1-1): EPEVTQTPSHQVTQMGQEVILRCVPISNHLYFYWYRQILGQKVEFLVSFYNNEISEKSEIFDDQFSVERPDGSNFTLKIRSTKLEDSAMYFCASNGNTEAFFGQGTRLTVV.

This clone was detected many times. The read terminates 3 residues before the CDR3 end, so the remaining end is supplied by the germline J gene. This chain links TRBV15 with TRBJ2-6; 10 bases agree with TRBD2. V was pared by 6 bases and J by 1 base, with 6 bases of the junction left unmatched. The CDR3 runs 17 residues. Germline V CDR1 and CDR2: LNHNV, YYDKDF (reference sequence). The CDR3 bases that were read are TGTGCCACCAGGCGAACTAGCGGGGAATCTGGGGCCAACGTC. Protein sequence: CATRRTSGESGANV. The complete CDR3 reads CATRRTSGESGANVLTF.

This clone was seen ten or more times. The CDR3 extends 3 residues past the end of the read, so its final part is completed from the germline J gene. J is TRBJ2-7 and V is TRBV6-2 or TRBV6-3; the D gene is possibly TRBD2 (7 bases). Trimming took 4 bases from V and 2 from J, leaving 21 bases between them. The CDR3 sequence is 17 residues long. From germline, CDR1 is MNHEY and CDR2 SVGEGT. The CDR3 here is CASSWGPGGPGTYEQYF. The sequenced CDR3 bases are TGTGCCAGCAGTTGGGGGCCCGGGGGGCCTGGTACCTACGAG.

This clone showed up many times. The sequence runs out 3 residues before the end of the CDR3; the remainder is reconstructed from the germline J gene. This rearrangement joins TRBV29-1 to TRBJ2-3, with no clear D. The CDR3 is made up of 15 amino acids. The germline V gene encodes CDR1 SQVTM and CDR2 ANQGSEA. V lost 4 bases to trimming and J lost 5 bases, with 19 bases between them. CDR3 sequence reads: CSVVGGTPSQDTQYF. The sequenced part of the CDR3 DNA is TGCAGCGTTGTCGGCGGCACTCCCTCACAAGATACG.

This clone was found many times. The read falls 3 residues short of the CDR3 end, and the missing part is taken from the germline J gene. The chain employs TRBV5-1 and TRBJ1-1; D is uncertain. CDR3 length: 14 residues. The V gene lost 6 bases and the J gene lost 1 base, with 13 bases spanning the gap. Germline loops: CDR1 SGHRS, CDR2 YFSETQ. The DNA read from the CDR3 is TGCGCCAGCATCGACATGGGTGGGAACACTGAA. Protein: CASIDMGGNTE. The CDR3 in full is CASIDMGGNTEAFF.

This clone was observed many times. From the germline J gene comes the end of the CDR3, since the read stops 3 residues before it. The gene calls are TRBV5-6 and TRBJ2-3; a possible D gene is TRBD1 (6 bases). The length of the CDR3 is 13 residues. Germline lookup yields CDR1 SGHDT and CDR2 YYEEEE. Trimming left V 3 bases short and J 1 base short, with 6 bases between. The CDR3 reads CASSYRGTDTQYF. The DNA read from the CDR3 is TGTGCCAGCAGCTACAGGGGCACAGATACG.

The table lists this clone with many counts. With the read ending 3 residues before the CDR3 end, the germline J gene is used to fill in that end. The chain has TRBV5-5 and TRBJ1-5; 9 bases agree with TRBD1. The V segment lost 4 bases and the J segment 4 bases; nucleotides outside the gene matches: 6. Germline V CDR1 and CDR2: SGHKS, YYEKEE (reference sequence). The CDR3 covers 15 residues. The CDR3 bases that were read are TGTGCCAGCAGCCGGGACAGGGACTTAAATCAGCCC. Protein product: CASSRDRDLNQP. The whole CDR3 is CASSRDRDLNQPQHF.

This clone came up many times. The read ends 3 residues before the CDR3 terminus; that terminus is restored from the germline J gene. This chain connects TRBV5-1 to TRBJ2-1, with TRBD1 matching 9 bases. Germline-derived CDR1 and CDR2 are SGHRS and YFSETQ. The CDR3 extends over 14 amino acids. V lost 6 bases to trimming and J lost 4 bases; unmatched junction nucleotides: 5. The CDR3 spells CASTRQGEYNEQFF. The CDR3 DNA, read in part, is TGCGCCAGCACCAGACAGGGGGAGTACAATGAG. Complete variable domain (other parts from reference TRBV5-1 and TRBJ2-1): KAGVTQTPRYLIKTRGQQVTLSCSPISGHRSVSWYQQTPGQGLQFLFEYFSETQRNKGNFPGRFSGRQFSNSRSEMNVSTLELGDSALYLCASTRQGEYNEQFFGPGTRLTVL.

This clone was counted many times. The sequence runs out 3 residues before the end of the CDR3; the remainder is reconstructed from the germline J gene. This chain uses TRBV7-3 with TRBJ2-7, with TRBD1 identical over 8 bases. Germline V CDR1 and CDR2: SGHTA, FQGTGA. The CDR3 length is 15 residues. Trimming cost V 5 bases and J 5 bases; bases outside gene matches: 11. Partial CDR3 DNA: TGTGCCAGCAGCCAGACAGGGGCCTCAGCAAACGAG. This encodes CASSQTGASANE. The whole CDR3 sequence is CASSQTGASANEQYF.

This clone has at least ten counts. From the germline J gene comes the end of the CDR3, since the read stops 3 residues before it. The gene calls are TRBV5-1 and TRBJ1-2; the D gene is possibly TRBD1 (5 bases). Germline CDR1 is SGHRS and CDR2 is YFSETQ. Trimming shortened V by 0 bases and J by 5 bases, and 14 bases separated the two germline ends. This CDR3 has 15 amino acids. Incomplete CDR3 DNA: TGCGCCAGCAGCTTGGAAGCGGGACCGGGATATGGC. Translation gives CASSLEAGPGYG. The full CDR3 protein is CASSLEAGPGYGYTF. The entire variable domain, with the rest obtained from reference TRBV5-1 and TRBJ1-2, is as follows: KAGVTQTPRYLIKTRGQQVTLSCSPISGHRSVSWYQQTPGQGLQFLFEYFSETQRNKGNFPGRFSGRQFSNSRSEMNVSTLELGDSALYLCASSLEAGPGYGYTFGSGTRLTVV.

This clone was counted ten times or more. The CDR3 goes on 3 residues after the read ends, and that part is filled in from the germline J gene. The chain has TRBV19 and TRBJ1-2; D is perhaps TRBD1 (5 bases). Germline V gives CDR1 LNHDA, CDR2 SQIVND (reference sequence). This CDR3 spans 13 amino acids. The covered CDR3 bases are TGTGCCAGTAGCCCCGGAGGGGCCTGGGGC. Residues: CASSPGGAWG. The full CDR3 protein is CASSPGGAWGYTF.

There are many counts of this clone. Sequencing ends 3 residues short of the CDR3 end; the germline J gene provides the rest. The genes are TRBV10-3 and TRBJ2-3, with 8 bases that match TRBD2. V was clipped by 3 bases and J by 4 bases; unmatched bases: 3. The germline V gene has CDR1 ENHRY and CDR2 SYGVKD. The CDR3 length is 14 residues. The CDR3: CAISESGGADTQYF. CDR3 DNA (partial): TGTGCCATCAGTGAATCGGGGGGGGCAGATACG.

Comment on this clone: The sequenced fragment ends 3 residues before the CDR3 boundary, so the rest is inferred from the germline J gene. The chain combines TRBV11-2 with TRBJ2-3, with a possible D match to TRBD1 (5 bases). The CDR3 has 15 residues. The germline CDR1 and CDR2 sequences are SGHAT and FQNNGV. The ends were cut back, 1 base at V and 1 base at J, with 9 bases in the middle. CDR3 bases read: TGTGCCAGCAGCTTAGGGAGCAGGGGCACAGATACG. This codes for CASSLGSRGTDT. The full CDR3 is CASSLGSRGTDTQYF.